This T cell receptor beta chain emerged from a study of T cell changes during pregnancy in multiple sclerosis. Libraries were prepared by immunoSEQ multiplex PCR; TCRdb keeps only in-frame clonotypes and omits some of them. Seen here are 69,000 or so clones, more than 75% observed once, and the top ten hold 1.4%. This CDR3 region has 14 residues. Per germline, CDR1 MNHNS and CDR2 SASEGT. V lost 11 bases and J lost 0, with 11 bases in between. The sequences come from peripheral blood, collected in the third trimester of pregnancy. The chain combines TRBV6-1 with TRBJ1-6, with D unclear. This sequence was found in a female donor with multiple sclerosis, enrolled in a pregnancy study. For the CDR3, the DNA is TGTGCCGACCCGGGGAGCTCCTATAATTCACCCCTCCACTTT. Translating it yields CADPGSSYNSPLHF.